Listed below are T cell receptor beta chains from one sample, sequenced in a study of CD8 T cells in Susac syndrome. Each CDR3 protein gets one entry after TCRdb re-called the immunoSEQ multiplex PCR reads with MiXCR. The profile shows some 200,000 distinct CDR3 sequences, approximately 96% of them singletons. Input material: CD4+ T cells from PBMCs. The receptors come from a human donor with Susac syndrome. The CDR3 runs from the conserved cysteine through the conserved F or W. The D gene is left open where the match is weak.

NA	TRBV27	TRBJ1-5	TGTGCCAGCAGGGAAGCAGCCTACAGGGATAGCAATCAGCCCCAGCATTTT	CASREAAYRDSNQPQHF
NA	TRBV5-1	TRBJ1-5	TGCGCCAGCAGCTTGCCGGGGGACAATCAGCCCCAGCATTTT	CASSLPGDNQPQHF
TRBD1	TRBV23-1	TRBJ2-2	TGCGCCAGCAGGCCGACAGGGTTAATCGGGGAGCTGTTTTTT	CASRPTGLIGELFF
NA	TRBV20-1	TRBJ2-2	TGCAGTGCCGAGGGACGGACTTACACCGGGGAGCTGTTTTTT	CSAEGRTYTGELFF
TRBD2	TRBV4-3	TRBJ2-1	TGCGCCAGCAGCGCACGTAGCGGGGGGGCGGTAGGGCAGTTCTTC	CASSARSGGAVGQFF
NA	TRBV19	TRBJ1-1	TGTGCCACTTTACCTTTACCCGGATCTGAAGCTTTCTTT	CATLPLPGSEAFF
NA	TRBV15	TRBJ2-5	TGTGCCACCAGCAGAGATCAAAAGGGTGGGACTGAGACCCAGTACTTC	CATSRDQKGGTETQYF
TRBD2	TRBV20-1	TRBJ2-3	TGCAGTGCTGGACGGACTAGCGGAAGGGGTACGCAGTATTTT	CSAGRTSGRGTQYF
NA	TRBV30	TRBJ1-1	TGTGCCTGCGGGAGGCTTGAAGCTTTCTTT	CACGRLEAFF
TRBD1	TRBV6-5	TRBJ1-2	TGTGCCAGCAGTCCTCCGGGACAGGGGCCTATGGGCTACACCTTC	CASSPPGQGPMGYTF